This T cell receptor beta chain derives from a study of T cell clonality in common variable immunodeficiency. The CDR3 covers 15 residues. The ends lost 0 bases at V and 6 bases at J; junction bases unmatched: 4. Germline-derived CDR1 and CDR2 are KGHSH and LQKENI. CVID subjects had received replacement immunoglobulin for at least one year. The repertoire was sequenced with immunoSEQ multiplex PCR; TCRdb's copy has only in-frame clones and lacks some. The counts give around 24,000 clones, none of them seen only once; 4% is held by the top ten. Regarding the study as a whole: In common variable immunodeficiency, TCR beta chains reportedly carried fewer deletions and N-nucleotide insertions.

This clone was counted only a few times. Its matching antigen is unknown. Coverage ceases 3 residues before the CDR3 finishes, and the germline J gene fills in the end. V is TRBV18 and J is TRBJ2-7; the match to TRBD2 covers 11 bases. Sequencing was performed on peripheral blood mononuclear cells. This sequence was found in a human donor with common variable immunodeficiency. The covered CDR3 bases are TGTGCCAGCTCACCACCCACTAGCGGGAGCTCCGAG. Translated: CASSPPTSGSSE. The CDR3, in full, reads CASSPPTSGSSEQYF.